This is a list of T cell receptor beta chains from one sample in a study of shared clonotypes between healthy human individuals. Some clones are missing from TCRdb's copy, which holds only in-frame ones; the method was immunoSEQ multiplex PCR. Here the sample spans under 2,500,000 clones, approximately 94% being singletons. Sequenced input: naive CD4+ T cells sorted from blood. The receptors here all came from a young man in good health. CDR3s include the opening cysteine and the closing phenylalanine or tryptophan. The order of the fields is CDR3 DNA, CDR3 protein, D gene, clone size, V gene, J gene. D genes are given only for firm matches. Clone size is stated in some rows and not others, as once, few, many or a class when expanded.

cdr3_nt: TGTGCCAGCAGCCAAGTATTCAGGGGACTAGCGGGAGGTGAGCAGTACTTC
cdr3_aa: CASSQVFRGLAGGEQYF
d_call: TRBD2
clone_size: .
v_call: TRBV4-2
j_call: TRBJ2-7

cdr3_nt: TGTGCCAGCAGTAGAGGCAGGGTTTCACCCCTCCACTTT
cdr3_aa: CASSRGRVSPLHF
d_call: .
clone_size: .
v_call: TRBV6-1
j_call: TRBJ1-6

cdr3_nt: TGCGCCAGCAGTCTAGATCCTGGGGTTCCCGCCCAGCATTTT
cdr3_aa: CASSLDPGVPAQHF
d_call: .
clone_size: .
v_call: TRBV5-1
j_call: TRBJ1-5

cdr3_nt: TGTGCCAGCAGTACACGGTTAGCGGGGGTCACAGATACGCAGTATTTT
cdr3_aa: CASSTRLAGVTDTQYF
d_call: TRBD2
clone_size: .
v_call: TRBV27
j_call: TRBJ2-3

cdr3_nt: TGTGCCAGCTCCAGAACCCCGGGACAGGGGTTCTACGAGCAGTACTTC
cdr3_aa: CASSRTPGQGFYEQYF
d_call: TRBD1
clone_size: .
v_call: TRBV18
j_call: TRBJ2-7

cdr3_nt: TGTGCCAGCAGCCCCGGCCCGCGGGGGGGCTTTGCAGATACGCAGTATTTT
cdr3_aa: CASSPGPRGGFADTQYF
d_call: TRBD2
clone_size: .
v_call: TRBV9
j_call: TRBJ2-3

cdr3_nt: TGTGCCAGCAGCTTAGTAGGAGGACCCACAGATACGCAGTATTTT
cdr3_aa: CASSLVGGPTDTQYF
d_call: .
clone_size: once
v_call: TRBV7-3
j_call: TRBJ2-3

cdr3_nt: TGTGCCAGCAGTTTCTCAGACAGGGCCTATGGCTACACCTTC
cdr3_aa: CASSFSDRAYGYTF
d_call: TRBD1
clone_size: once
v_call: TRBV28
j_call: TRBJ1-2

cdr3_nt: TGCGCCAGCAGCCGGGGAGGGACAGGGCCCTACAATGAGCAGTTCTTC
cdr3_aa: CASSRGGTGPYNEQFF
d_call: TRBD1
clone_size: .
v_call: TRBV4-3
j_call: TRBJ2-1

cdr3_nt: TGCGCCAGCAGCTTGGCGGGACAGGGGATCTACGAGCAGTACTTC
cdr3_aa: CASSLAGQGIYEQYF
d_call: TRBD1
clone_size: .
v_call: TRBV5-1
j_call: TRBJ2-7

cdr3_nt: TGTGCCAGCAGTTCAGGAGGGTCTGGAAACACCATATATTTT
cdr3_aa: CASSSGGSGNTIYF
d_call: .
clone_size: few
v_call: TRBV28
j_call: TRBJ1-3

cdr3_nt: TGTGCCACCAGCACCGGGACTAGCGGCTACAATGAGCAGTTCTTC
cdr3_aa: CATSTGTSGYNEQFF
d_call: TRBD2
clone_size: .
v_call: TRBV15
j_call: TRBJ2-1

cdr3_nt: TGTGCCAGCAGCTCTATGGGGACAAGACGGGAGCTGTTTTTT
cdr3_aa: CASSSMGTRRELFF
d_call: .
clone_size: once
v_call: TRBV5-6
j_call: TRBJ2-2

cdr3_nt: TGCGCCAGCAGCTTGGGCGGATCGGGAGAGGGGACCCAGTACTTC
cdr3_aa: CASSLGGSGEGTQYF
d_call: .
clone_size: .
v_call: TRBV5-1
j_call: TRBJ2-5

cdr3_nt: TGCGCCAGCAGCCAAGATTCGCTCGCGACACCCGGAGACAATGAGCAGTTCTTC
cdr3_aa: CASSQDSLATPGDNEQFF
d_call: .
clone_size: .
v_call: TRBV4-3
j_call: TRBJ2-1

cdr3_nt: TGTGCCAGCAGTGAAACAGGATTTCTCTATGGCTACACCTTC
cdr3_aa: CASSETGFLYGYTF
d_call: .
clone_size: .
v_call: TRBV2
j_call: TRBJ1-2

cdr3_nt: TGTGCCAGCCGACCGGGACAGGGGGTTGGTCAGCCCCAGCATTTT
cdr3_aa: CASRPGQGVGQPQHF
d_call: TRBD1
clone_size: .
v_call: TRBV18
j_call: TRBJ1-5

cdr3_nt: TGTGCCAGCAGCTCCATTTTGAGGACCCATCCGTGGCGGGAGAGCACAGATACGCAGTATTTT
cdr3_aa: CASSSILRTHPWRESTDTQYF
d_call: TRBD2
clone_size: .
v_call: TRBV9
j_call: TRBJ2-3

cdr3_nt: TGTGCCAGTAGGCCTGGACAGGGGGGCGTCTATGGCTACACCTTC
cdr3_aa: CASRPGQGGVYGYTF
d_call: TRBD1
clone_size: .
v_call: TRBV19
j_call: TRBJ1-2

cdr3_nt: TGCAACGCAATAATAACAGGGGGAGCGTCTGAAGCTTTCTTT
cdr3_aa: CNAIITGGASEAFF
d_call: TRBD1
clone_size: .
v_call: TRBV29-1
j_call: TRBJ1-1

cdr3_nt: TGTGCCAGCAGCTTAGATAGATGGGATACGCAGTATTTT
cdr3_aa: CASSLDRWDTQYF
d_call: .
clone_size: .
v_call: TRBV11-2
j_call: TRBJ2-3

cdr3_nt: TGTGCCAGCTCACCTACCGGGACTAGTGCCTACGAGCAGTACTTC
cdr3_aa: CASSPTGTSAYEQYF
d_call: TRBD2
clone_size: .
v_call: TRBV18
j_call: TRBJ2-7

cdr3_nt: TGTGCCAGCAGTTACCTAGACAGTAATCAGCCCCAGCATTTT
cdr3_aa: CASSYLDSNQPQHF
d_call: .
clone_size: .
v_call: TRBV6-6
j_call: TRBJ1-5

cdr3_nt: TGTGCCACCAGCAGAGATAGGGGGTCTACTGAAGCTTTCTTT
cdr3_aa: CATSRDRGSTEAFF
d_call: .
clone_size: .
v_call: TRBV15
j_call: TRBJ1-1

cdr3_nt: TGTGCCAGCAGCTCCAATTCGAATCAGCCCCAGCATTTT
cdr3_aa: CASSSNSNQPQHF
d_call: .
clone_size: .
v_call: TRBV7-9
j_call: TRBJ1-5

cdr3_nt: TGCAGCGTTGGGGGGTTGGTGGGGAGCACAGATACGCAGTATTTT
cdr3_aa: CSVGGLVGSTDTQYF
d_call: .
clone_size: once
v_call: TRBV29-1
j_call: TRBJ2-3

cdr3_nt: TGTGCCAGTAGCCTAGAAGCAACTAACTATGGCTACACCTTC
cdr3_aa: CASSLEATNYGYTF
d_call: .
clone_size: .
v_call: TRBV19
j_call: TRBJ1-2

cdr3_nt: TGTGCCAGCGTTCTCAGAGAAGCTTTCTTT
cdr3_aa: CASVLREAFF
d_call: .
clone_size: .
v_call: TRBV28
j_call: TRBJ1-1

cdr3_nt: TGTGCCAGCAGCCTCCCTGGGAGCGGGAGGTTCAATGAGCAGTTCTTC
cdr3_aa: CASSLPGSGRFNEQFF
d_call: TRBD2
clone_size: .
v_call: TRBV5-8
j_call: TRBJ2-1

cdr3_nt: TGTGCCTGGAGTAACAAAACCTACGAGCAGTACTTC
cdr3_aa: CAWSNKTYEQYF
d_call: .
clone_size: .
v_call: TRBV30
j_call: TRBJ2-7

cdr3_nt: TGTGCCAGCTCACGCGGGACTAGTGATCGGAATGAGCAGTTCTTC
cdr3_aa: CASSRGTSDRNEQFF
d_call: TRBD2
clone_size: .
v_call: TRBV18
j_call: TRBJ2-1

cdr3_nt: TGTGCCAGCAGACGGACTAGCGTAATTGAGACCCAGTACTTC
cdr3_aa: CASRRTSVIETQYF
d_call: TRBD2
clone_size: .
v_call: TRBV7-2
j_call: TRBJ2-5

cdr3_nt: TGTGCCAGCAGCCTCGGTGTTAGGACAGTTAACACTGAAGCTTTCTTT
cdr3_aa: CASSLGVRTVNTEAFF
d_call: .
clone_size: .
v_call: TRBV5-6
j_call: TRBJ1-1

cdr3_nt: TGTGCCAGCAGCTTACCCGGGAGCCCCTCCTACGAGCAGTACTTC
cdr3_aa: CASSLPGSPSYEQYF
d_call: .
clone_size: .
v_call: TRBV7-9
j_call: TRBJ2-7

cdr3_nt: TGCGCCAGCAGCCAAGGACCGGGACTAGCGGAAGAGCAGTTCTTC
cdr3_aa: CASSQGPGLAEEQFF
d_call: TRBD2
clone_size: .
v_call: TRBV4-3
j_call: TRBJ2-1

cdr3_nt: TGTGCCAGCAGCTTAGAGGACGGGAGTACGCAGTATTTT
cdr3_aa: CASSLEDGSTQYF
d_call: .
clone_size: .
v_call: TRBV7-2
j_call: TRBJ2-3

cdr3_nt: TGCAGTTCTAGGATAGACCCCTCACAAGAGACCCAGTACTTC
cdr3_aa: CSSRIDPSQETQYF
d_call: .
clone_size: once
v_call: TRBV29-1
j_call: TRBJ2-5

cdr3_nt: TGTGCCAGCTCACACCCGGGACTAGCGGGGCAGGGTGAGCAGTTCTTC
cdr3_aa: CASSHPGLAGQGEQFF
d_call: TRBD2
clone_size: .
v_call: TRBV18
j_call: TRBJ2-1

cdr3_nt: TGTGCCAGCAGCTCTGAGCTAGCGGGGGGACGGAATGAGCAGTTCTTC
cdr3_aa: CASSSELAGGRNEQFF
d_call: TRBD2
clone_size: .
v_call: TRBV7-2
j_call: TRBJ2-1

cdr3_nt: TGCGCCAGCAGCCGCACTCGGACAGGGGGCGCGGAAGGCTACACCTTC
cdr3_aa: CASSRTRTGGAEGYTF
d_call: TRBD1
clone_size: .
v_call: TRBV5-1
j_call: TRBJ1-2

cdr3_nt: TGTGCCAGCAGTTTATTGGACAGGGGGCACTCTGGCTACACCTTC
cdr3_aa: CASSLLDRGHSGYTF
d_call: TRBD1
clone_size: .
v_call: TRBV27
j_call: TRBJ1-2

cdr3_nt: TGTGCCAGCAGCCGTCGGACAGGAAGAACCGGGGAGCTGTTTTTT
cdr3_aa: CASSRRTGRTGELFF
d_call: TRBD1
clone_size: .
v_call: TRBV14
j_call: TRBJ2-2

cdr3_nt: TGCGCCAGCAGCTTGGTAGGTAGCGGGAGAGGAAACGAGCAGTTCTTC
cdr3_aa: CASSLVGSGRGNEQFF
d_call: TRBD2
clone_size: .
v_call: TRBV5-1
j_call: TRBJ2-1

cdr3_nt: TGCGCCACCGCGAGGGAGGAGGGCACTGAAGCTTTCTTT
cdr3_aa: CATAREEGTEAFF
d_call: .
clone_size: .
v_call: TRBV5-1
j_call: TRBJ1-1

cdr3_nt: TGTGCCAGCAGTGAAGCCGGGTACGCTACAGGGCTCGAGACCCAGTACTTC
cdr3_aa: CASSEAGYATGLETQYF
d_call: .
clone_size: .
v_call: TRBV2
j_call: TRBJ2-5

cdr3_nt: TGTGCCAGCCCGCGGAGTAACCAGCCCCAGCATTTT
cdr3_aa: CASPRSNQPQHF
d_call: .
clone_size: .
v_call: TRBV6-1
j_call: TRBJ1-5

cdr3_nt: TGTGCCACCCGGAGGGGCGCGGCCTACAATGAGCAGTTCTTC
cdr3_aa: CATRRGAAYNEQFF
d_call: .
clone_size: .
v_call: TRBV18
j_call: TRBJ2-1

cdr3_nt: TGTGCCAGCAGCTTCGACAGGGACGCTGAAGCTTTCTTT
cdr3_aa: CASSFDRDAEAFF
d_call: TRBD1
clone_size: .
v_call: TRBV11-2
j_call: TRBJ1-1

cdr3_nt: TGTGCCAGCAGTCCAAGCAGGGAGGCAACGAAAACTGAAGCTTTCTTT
cdr3_aa: CASSPSREATKTEAFF
d_call: .
clone_size: once
v_call: TRBV14
j_call: TRBJ1-1

cdr3_nt: TGCGCCAGCTCCCAAGAAACGGGTCATGGAGTGGAAGCTTTCTTT
cdr3_aa: CASSQETGHGVEAFF
d_call: .
clone_size: .
v_call: TRBV5-1
j_call: TRBJ1-1

cdr3_nt: TGTGCCAGCAGCCTAGCGGGAGGCACAGATACGCAGTATTTT
cdr3_aa: CASSLAGGTDTQYF
d_call: TRBD2
clone_size: .
v_call: TRBV14
j_call: TRBJ2-3